These 16 T cell receptor beta chains share one sample of origin, sequenced in a study of blood T cells in healthy people across ages (dated by TCRdb to the mid-2010s). The library was made by 5' RACE. The sample was run on an Illumina HiSeq 2500. A second PCR of about 7 to 12 cycles was run with a J-beta primer mix and a sample-barcoded 5' primer. TCRdb reanalyzed the raw reads on its own, using fastp at Q25 for trimming and MiXCR for clone calling, and kept in-frame beta chains. Rows matching on CDR3 protein sequence are summarized as one entry with the most common DNA and genes. This sample comprises hundreds of thousands of distinct CDR3 sequences, around two fifths of them detected only once. The top ten clonotypes cover 30% of the sample. Sequencing input: blood. The receptors were gathered from a man older than 75 in good health.

Only a few counts were recorded for this clonotype. The rearrangement joins TRBV12-3 or TRBV12-4 to TRBJ1-6, with 11 bases aligning to TRBD1. The CDR3 totals 15 residues. The J segment lost 7 bases and the V segment lost 6 bases, leaving 5 bases of the junction unmatched. The CDR3 sequence is CASRHGTGGNSPLHF. CDR3 nucleotide sequence: TGTGCCAGCAGACATGGGACAGGGGGAAATTCACCCCTCCACTTT.

With respect to this clonotype: A single base separates this from a much larger clone, so it may be a read error. J is TRBJ2-7 and V is TRBV29-1; D tentatively reads TRBD1 or TRBD2 (6 bases each). V was shortened by 7 bases and J by 6 bases, with 13 bases between the two germline ends. CDR1 and CDR2 (germline): SQVTM, ANQGSEA. The CDR3 extends over 11 amino acids. This CDR3 reads CSAGDTAEQYF. DNA for the CDR3: TGCAGCGCGGGGGACACAGCCGAGCAGTACTTC.

This chain uses TRBV5-1 with TRBJ2-2; D tentatively fits TRBD1 or TRBD2 (6 bases each). The CDR3 is made up of 16 amino acids. Trimming took off 0 bases at V and 7 bases at J, with 16 bases between the two ends. Germline V CDR1 and CDR2: SGHRS, YFSETQ. Written as DNA, the CDR3 is TGCGCCAGCAGCTTGGATAATTTCGGGGGCAACGGGGAGCTGTTTTTT. Translating it yields CASSLDNFGGNGELFF.

Ten or more counts support this clonotype. This chain uses TRBV25-1 with TRBJ1-1; 7 nucleotides agree with TRBD1. With 8 bases clipped from V and 0 bases from J, the junction kept 9 bases outside the gene matches. This CDR3 comprises 15 residues. Germline CDR1 and CDR2: MGHDK and SYGVNS. Here the CDR3 DNA reads TGTGCCAGCTTACCGAGGACAGGAGTGAACACTGAAGCTTTCTTT. Translating it yields CASLPRTGVNTEAFF. Supplemented by reference TRBV25-1 and TRBJ1-1, the full variable domain reads EADIYQTPRYLVIGTGKKITLECSQTMGHDKMYWYQQDPGMELHLIHYSYGVNSTEKGDLSSESTVSRIRTEHFPLTLESARPSHTSQYLCASLPRTGVNTEAFFGQGTRLTVV.

This sequence joins TRBV4-1 and TRBJ2-3; the D is unclear. This CDR3 spans 16 amino acids. Germline values: CDR1 MGHRA, CDR2 YSYEKL. The V and J ends lost 0 bases and 3 bases respectively, with 13 bases between them. The CDR3 DNA sequence: TGCGCCAGCAGCCAAGATTTCCAGGTGAGGACAGATACGCAGTATTTT. It yields the protein CASSQDFQVRTDTQYF.

The chain couples TRBV20-1 to TRBJ2-5; TRBD1 agrees at 9 bases. The J segment lost 3 bases and the V segment lost 5 bases, leaving 1 base of the junction unmatched. The CDR3 consists of 12 residues. Germline CDR1 DFQATT, CDR2 SNEGSKA (reference sequence). The CDR3 here is CSAWDREETQYF. In nucleotides, the CDR3 is TGCAGTGCTTGGGACAGGGAAGAGACCCAGTACTTC.

The table lists this clonotype with a count of one. V is TRBV27 and J is TRBJ2-7, with a tentative D call TRBD2 (6 bases). Trimming removed 3 bases at V and 7 bases at J, with 16 bases between. CDR1 and CDR2 (germline): MNHEY, SMNVEV (reference sequence). This CDR3 spans 14 amino acids. The CDR3 nucleotides are TGTGCCAGCAGTTTTGATCTTGGAGCGGGTGAGCAGTACTTC. It is translated as CASSFDLGAGEQYF.

About this clonotype: This may stem from a read error, because a much larger clone lies one nucleotide away. J is TRBJ2-3 and V is TRBV13; 9 bases align to TRBD1. Trimming at V came to 4 bases and at J to 4 bases, leaving 9 bases not matched to a gene. Germline lookup yields CDR1 PRHDT and CDR2 FYEKMQ (reference sequence). The CDR3 has 16 residues. The DNA of the CDR3 is TGTGCCAGCAGCTCGCGTGGGACAGGGTTCGCAGATACGCAGTATTTT. Translation: CASSSRGTGFADTQYF.

This clonotype has just a few counts. This chain connects TRBV20-1 to TRBJ1-6, with D possibly matching TRBD1 (5 bases). The CDR3 contains 19 residues. Germline values: CDR1 DFQATT, CDR2 SNEGSKA (reference sequence). Deletions cut 4 bases from V and 5 bases from J, with 27 bases between. The CDR3 region has the DNA TGCAGTGCTACCCCCTCTTGGCGGGGCACCCGAGGCCATAATTCACCCCTCCACTTT. Its translation is CSATPSWRGTRGHNSPLHF.

This clonotype was observed a few times. The gene calls are TRBV7-3 and TRBJ2-2; D remains unclear. The CDR3 loop spans 14 amino acids. Germline CDR1 and CDR2: SGHTA and FQGTGA. Trimming left V 2 bases short and J 1 base short, with 5 bases between. The CDR3 DNA reads as TGTGCCAGCAGCTTATTGGGGAACACCGGGGAGCTGTTTTTT. Translated, it gives CASSLLGNTGELFF.

The chain has TRBV21-1 and TRBJ1-5; the listed D gene, TRBD1, was not tested against the DNA. TRBV21-1 is a known pseudogene. The CDR3 is 20 residues long. CDR3 amino acids: CASSSGTGIQPPSEGRPQHF. CDR3 nucleotide sequence: TGTGCCAGCAGTTCCGGGACAGGCATACAGCCTCCTTCGGAAGGGCGGCCCCAGCATTTT.

With respect to this clonotype: This may be a read error, as it is one base from a much larger clone. V is TRBV4-3 and J is TRBJ2-5, with 11 bases fitting TRBD2. This CDR3 has 16 residues. V shed 5 bases, J shed 5 bases, and the junction held 10 bases outside the gene matches. The germline V gene has CDR1 LGHNA and CDR2 YSLEER. The CDR3 nucleotides read TGCGCCAGCAGCAGTAGCGGGAGGGCCCTCGGGGAGACCCAGTACTTC. Protein sequence: CASSSSGRALGETQYF.

This clonotype was recorded a few times. The chain recombines TRBV20-1 with TRBJ1-2; maybe TRBD1 (5 bases). Germline V gives CDR1 DFQATT, CDR2 SNEGSKA (reference sequence). CDR3 length equals 13 residues. Trimming left V 6 bases short and J 5 bases short, with 16 bases between. The CDR3 region is CSAPPEGPYGYTF. CDR3 DNA sequence: TGCAGTGCCCCCCCGGAGGGGCCTTATGGCTACACCTTC.

This clonotype occurred a few times. The genes are TRBV6-5 and TRBJ2-1; TRBD2 might be the D (6 bases). Between the trimmed V and J ends, which lost 4 bases and 9 bases, there was a span of 13 bases. CDR3 length equals 13 residues. Per the germline V gene, CDR1 is MNHEY and CDR2 is SVGAGI. CDR3 region: CASSSGLASEQFF. The DNA of the CDR3 is TGTGCCAGCAGTTCGGGACTGGCCAGTGAGCAGTTCTTC.

V gene TRBV5-1 combines with J gene TRBJ2-7, with TRBD1 matching 9 bases. Losses at the gene ends were 0 bases for V and 10 bases for J; bases not matched to a gene: 8. Germline values: CDR1 SGHRS, CDR2 YFSETQ. CDR3 size: 14 residues. CDR3 nucleotide sequence: TGCGCCAGCAGCTTGGGACAGGGGGATCCCGGTCAGTACTTC. Protein: CASSLGQGDPGQYF.

This clonotype was found a few times. The chain recombines TRBV12-3 or TRBV12-4 with TRBJ2-5; D possibly matches TRBD1 or TRBD2 (5 bases each). Trimming left V 1 base short and J 3 bases short, with 15 bases between. The CDR3 totals 16 residues. The CDR3 loop reads CASSLGLEGWEETQYF. The CDR3 DNA is TGTGCCAGCAGTTTAGGTCTTGAGGGGTGGGAAGAGACCCAGTACTTC.